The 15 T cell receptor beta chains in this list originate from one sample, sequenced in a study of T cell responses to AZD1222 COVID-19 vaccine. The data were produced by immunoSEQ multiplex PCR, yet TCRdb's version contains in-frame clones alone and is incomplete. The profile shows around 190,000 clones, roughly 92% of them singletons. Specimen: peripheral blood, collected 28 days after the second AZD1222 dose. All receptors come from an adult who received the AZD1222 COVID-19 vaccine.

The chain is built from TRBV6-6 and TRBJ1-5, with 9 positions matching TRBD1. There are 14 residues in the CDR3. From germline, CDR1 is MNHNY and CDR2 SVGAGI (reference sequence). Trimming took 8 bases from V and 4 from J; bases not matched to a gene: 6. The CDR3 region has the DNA TGTGCCAGCGCTAGGGACAGGGCAAATCAGCCCCAGCATTTT. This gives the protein CASARDRANQPQHF.

Here the CDR3 DNA reads TGCGCCAGCAGCTCGGTCCTAGGGGGGAGTTTCTATGGCTACACCTTC. This codes for CASSSVLGGSFYGYTF. The chain is built from TRBV5-1 and TRBJ1-2, with TRBD1 as a possible D gene (6 bases). The CDR3 runs 16 residues. V was shortened by 3 bases and J by 4 bases, with 19 bases between the two germline ends. Germline lookup yields CDR1 SGHRS and CDR2 YFSETQ.

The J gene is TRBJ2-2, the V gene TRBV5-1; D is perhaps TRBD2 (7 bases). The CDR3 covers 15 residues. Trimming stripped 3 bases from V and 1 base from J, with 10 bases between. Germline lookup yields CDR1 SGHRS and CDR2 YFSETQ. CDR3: CASSWGGQNTGELFF. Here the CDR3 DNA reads TGCGCCAGCAGCTGGGGGGGACAGAACACCGGGGAGCTGTTTTTT.

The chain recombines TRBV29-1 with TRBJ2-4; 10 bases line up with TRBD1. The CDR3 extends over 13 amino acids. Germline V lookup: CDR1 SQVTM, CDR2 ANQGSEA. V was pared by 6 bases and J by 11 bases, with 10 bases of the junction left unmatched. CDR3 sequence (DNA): TGCAGCGTAGATCCCGGGACAGGGGTGGTTCAGTACTTC. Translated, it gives CSVDPGTGVVQYF.

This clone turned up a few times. CDR3 DNA sequence: TGCGCCAGCAGTGAGACAGCTATAGCGTATACGCAGTATTTT. Amino acid sequence: CASSETAIAYTQYF. This rearrangement joins TRBV10-1 to TRBJ2-3, with D possibly matching TRBD2 (5 bases). Trimming left V 2 bases short and J 7 bases short, with 13 bases between. Germline V lookup: CDR1 WNHNN, CDR2 SYGVQD (reference sequence). CDR3 size: 14 residues.

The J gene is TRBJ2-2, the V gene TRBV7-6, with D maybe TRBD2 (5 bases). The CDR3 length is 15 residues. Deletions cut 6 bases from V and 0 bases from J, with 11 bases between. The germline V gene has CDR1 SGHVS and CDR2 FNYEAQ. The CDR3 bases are TGTGCCAGCAGAGGAAGCGGATCGAACACCGGGGAGCTGTTTTTT. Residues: CASRGSGSNTGELFF.

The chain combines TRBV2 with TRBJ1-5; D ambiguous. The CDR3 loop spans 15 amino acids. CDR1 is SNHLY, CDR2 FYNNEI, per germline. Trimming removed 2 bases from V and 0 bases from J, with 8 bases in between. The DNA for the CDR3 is TGTGCCAGCAGTGAACAGAGAGCTAGCAATCAGCCCCAGCATTTT. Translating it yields CASSEQRASNQPQHF. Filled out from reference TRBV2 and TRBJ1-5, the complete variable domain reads EPEVTQTPSHQVTQMGQEVILRCVPISNHLYFYWYRQILGQKVEFLVSFYNNEISEKSEIFDDQFSVERPDGSNFTLKIRSTKLEDSAMYFCASSEQRASNQPQHFGDGTRLSIL.

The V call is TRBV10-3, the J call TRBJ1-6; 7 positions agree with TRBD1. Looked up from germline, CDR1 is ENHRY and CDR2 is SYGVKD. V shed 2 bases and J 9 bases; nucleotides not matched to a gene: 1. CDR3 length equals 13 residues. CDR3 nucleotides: TGTGCCATCAGTGAGGCAGGGGGTTCACCCCTCCACTTT. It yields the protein CAISEAGGSPLHF.

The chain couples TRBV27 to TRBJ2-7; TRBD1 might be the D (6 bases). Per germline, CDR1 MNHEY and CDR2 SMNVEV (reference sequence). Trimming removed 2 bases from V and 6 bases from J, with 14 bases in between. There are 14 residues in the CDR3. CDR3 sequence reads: CASSLSPGVVEQYF. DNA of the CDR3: TGTGCCAGCAGTTTAAGTCCAGGGGTGGTCGAGCAGTACTTC.

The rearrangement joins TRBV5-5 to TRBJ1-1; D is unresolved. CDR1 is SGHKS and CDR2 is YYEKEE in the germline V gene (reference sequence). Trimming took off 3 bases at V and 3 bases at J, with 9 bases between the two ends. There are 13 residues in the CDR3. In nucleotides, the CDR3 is TGTGCCAGCAGCTACAGAGGGCACACTGAAGCTTTCTTT. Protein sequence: CASSYRGHTEAFF. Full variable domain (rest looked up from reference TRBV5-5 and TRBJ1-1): DAGVTQSPTHLIKTRGQQVTLRCSPISGHKSVSWYQQVLGQGPQFIFQYYEKEERGRGNFPDRFSARQFPNYSSELNVNALLLGDSALYLCASSYRGHTEAFFGQGTRLTVV.

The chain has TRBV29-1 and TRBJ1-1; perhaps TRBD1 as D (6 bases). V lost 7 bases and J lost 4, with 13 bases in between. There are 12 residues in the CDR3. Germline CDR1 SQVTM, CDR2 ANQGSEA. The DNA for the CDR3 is TGCAGCGCAGAGGGGGACGGCACTGAAGCTTTCTTT. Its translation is CSAEGDGTEAFF.

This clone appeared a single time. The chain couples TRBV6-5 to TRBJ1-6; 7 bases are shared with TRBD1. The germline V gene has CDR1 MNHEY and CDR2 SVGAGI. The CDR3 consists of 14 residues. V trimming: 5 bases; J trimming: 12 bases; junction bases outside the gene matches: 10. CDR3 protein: CASSHRGPGGPLHF. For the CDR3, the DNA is TGTGCCAGCAGTCACAGGGGACCGGGCGGACCCCTCCACTTT.

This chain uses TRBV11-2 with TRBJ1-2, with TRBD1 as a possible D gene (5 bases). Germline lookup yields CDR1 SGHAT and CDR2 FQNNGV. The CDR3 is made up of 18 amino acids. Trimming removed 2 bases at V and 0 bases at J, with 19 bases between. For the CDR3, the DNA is TGTGCCAGCAGCTTAATGAGGGGAGCCAGGCTTACTAACTATGGCTACACCTTC. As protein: CASSLMRGARLTNYGYTF.

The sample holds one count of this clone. CDR3 nucleotide sequence: TGTGCCAGCAGCCGATCCGGACAGGCCGCCTATGGCTACACCTTC. Protein: CASSRSGQAAYGYTF. The genes are TRBV14 and TRBJ1-2; 7 bases match TRBD1. V lost 4 bases, J lost 4 bases, and 9 bases stayed unmatched. Germline lookup yields CDR1 SGHDN and CDR2 FVKESK. CDR3 length: 15 residues.

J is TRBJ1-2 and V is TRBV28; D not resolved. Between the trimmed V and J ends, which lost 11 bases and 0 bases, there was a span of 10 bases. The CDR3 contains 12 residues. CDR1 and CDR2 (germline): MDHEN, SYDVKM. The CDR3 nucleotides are TGTGCCTGCTTTACCTCTAACTATGGCTACACCTTC. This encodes CACFTSNYGYTF.